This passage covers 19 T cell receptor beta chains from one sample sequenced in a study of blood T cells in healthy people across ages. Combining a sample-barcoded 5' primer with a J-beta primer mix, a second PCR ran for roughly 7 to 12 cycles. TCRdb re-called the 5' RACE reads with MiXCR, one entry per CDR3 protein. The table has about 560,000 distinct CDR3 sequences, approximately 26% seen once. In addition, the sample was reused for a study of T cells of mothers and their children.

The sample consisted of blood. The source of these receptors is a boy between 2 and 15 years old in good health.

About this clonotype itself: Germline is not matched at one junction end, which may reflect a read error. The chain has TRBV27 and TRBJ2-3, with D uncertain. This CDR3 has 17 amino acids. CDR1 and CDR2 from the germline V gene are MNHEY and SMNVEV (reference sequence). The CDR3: CASSLTPWLGSTDTQSF. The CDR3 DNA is TGTGCCAGCAGTTTAACCCCTTGGCTGGGAAGCACAGATACGCAGTCTTTT.

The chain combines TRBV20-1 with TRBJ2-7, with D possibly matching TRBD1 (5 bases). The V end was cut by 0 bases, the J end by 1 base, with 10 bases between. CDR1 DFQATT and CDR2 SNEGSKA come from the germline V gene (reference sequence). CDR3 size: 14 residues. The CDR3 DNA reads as TGCAGTGCTAGAGAGGGCGCAGGGTCCTACGAGCAGTACTTC. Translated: CSAREGAGSYEQYF.

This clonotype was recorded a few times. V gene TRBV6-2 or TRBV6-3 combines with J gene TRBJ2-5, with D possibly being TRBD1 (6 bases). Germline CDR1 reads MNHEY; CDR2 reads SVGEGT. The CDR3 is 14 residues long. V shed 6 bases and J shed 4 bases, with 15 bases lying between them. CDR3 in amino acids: CASSHYREGETQYF. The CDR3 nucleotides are TGTGCCAGCAGCCATTACAGGGAAGGAGAGACCCAGTACTTC.

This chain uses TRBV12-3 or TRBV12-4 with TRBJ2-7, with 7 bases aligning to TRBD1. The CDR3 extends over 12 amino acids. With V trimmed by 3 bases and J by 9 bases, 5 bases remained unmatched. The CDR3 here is CASSLGQLRQYF. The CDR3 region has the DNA TGTGCCAGCAGTTTGGGACAGTTGAGGCAGTACTTC.

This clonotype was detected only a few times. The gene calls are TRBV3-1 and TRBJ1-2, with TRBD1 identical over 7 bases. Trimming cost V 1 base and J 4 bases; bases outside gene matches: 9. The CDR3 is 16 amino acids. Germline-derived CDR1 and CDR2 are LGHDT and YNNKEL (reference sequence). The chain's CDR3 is CASSQGGLGGSYGYTF. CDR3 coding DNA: TGTGCCAGCAGCCAAGGCGGGCTAGGGGGCAGCTATGGCTACACCTTC. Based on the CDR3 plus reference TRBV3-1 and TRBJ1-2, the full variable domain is DTAVSQTPKYLVTQMGNDKSIKCEQNLGHDTMYWYKQDSKKFLKIMFSYNNKELIINETVPNRFSPKSPDKAHLNLHINSLELGDSAVYFCASSQGGLGGSYGYTFGSGTRLTVV.

CDR3 in DNA: TGTGCCAGCAGCTTGTCCACAACACATTATGGCTACACCTTC. This encodes CASSLSTTHYGYTF. This rearrangement joins TRBV5-5 to TRBJ1-2; no reliable D call. Per the germline V gene, CDR1 is SGHKS and CDR2 is YYEKEE (reference sequence). V was trimmed by 1 base and J by 5 bases, leaving 12 bases between them. The CDR3 spans 14 residues.

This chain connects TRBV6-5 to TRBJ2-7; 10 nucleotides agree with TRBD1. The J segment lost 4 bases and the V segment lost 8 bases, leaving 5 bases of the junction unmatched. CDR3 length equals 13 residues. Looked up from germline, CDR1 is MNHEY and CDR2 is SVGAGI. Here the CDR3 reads CASQGQGLYEQYF. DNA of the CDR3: TGTGCCAGCCAGGGACAGGGGTTGTACGAGCAGTACTTC.

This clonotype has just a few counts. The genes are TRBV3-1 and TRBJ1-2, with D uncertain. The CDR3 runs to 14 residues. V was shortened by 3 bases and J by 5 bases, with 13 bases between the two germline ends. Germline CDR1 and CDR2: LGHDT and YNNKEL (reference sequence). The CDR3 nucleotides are TGTGCCAGCAGCCACTTGGACGCGGCATATGGCTACACCTTC. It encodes CASSHLDAAYGYTF. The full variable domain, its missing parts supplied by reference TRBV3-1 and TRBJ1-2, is DTAVSQTPKYLVTQMGNDKSIKCEQNLGHDTMYWYKQDSKKFLKIMFSYNNKELIINETVPNRFSPKSPDKAHLNLHINSLELGDSAVYFCASSHLDAAYGYTFGSGTRLTVV.

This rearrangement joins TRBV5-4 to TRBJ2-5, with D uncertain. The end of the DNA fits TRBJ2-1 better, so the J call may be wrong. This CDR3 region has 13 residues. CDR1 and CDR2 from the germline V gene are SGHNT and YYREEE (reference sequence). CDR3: CASSQPMGDEQFF. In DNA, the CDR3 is TGTGCCAGCAGTCAGCCCATGGGCGATGAGCAGTTCTTC.

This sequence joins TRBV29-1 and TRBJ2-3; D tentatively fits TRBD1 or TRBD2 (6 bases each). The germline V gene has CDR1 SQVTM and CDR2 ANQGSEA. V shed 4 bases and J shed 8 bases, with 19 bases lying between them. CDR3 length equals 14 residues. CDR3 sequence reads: CSVAEGGQAGTQYF. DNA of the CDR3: TGCAGCGTTGCCGAAGGGGGACAAGCGGGTACGCAGTATTTT.

The CDR3 is CASSLGTGDFTDTQYF. CDR3 nucleotides: TGTGCCAGCAGCTTAGGGACAGGGGATTTCACAGATACGCAGTATTTT. The chain uses TRBV7-3 and TRBJ2-3; 10 bases map to TRBD1. CDR3 length equals 16 residues. Germline V gene lookup returns CDR1 SGHTA and CDR2 FQGTGA. Trimming at V came to 2 bases and at J to 2 bases, leaving 4 bases not matched to a gene.

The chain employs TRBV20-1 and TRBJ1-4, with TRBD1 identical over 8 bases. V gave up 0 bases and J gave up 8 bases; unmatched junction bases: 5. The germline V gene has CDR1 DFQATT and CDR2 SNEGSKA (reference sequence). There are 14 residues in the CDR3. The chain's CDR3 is CSARDRGRVEKLFF. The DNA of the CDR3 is TGCAGTGCTAGAGACAGGGGGCGCGTGGAAAAACTGTTTTTT.

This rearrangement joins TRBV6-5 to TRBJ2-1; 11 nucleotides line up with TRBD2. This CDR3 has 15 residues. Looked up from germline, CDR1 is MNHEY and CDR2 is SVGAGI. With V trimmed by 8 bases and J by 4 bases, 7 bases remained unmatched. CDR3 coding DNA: TGTGCCAGCCGAGGGGTAGCGGGGGGGTACAATGAGCAGTTCTTC. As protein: CASRGVAGGYNEQFF.

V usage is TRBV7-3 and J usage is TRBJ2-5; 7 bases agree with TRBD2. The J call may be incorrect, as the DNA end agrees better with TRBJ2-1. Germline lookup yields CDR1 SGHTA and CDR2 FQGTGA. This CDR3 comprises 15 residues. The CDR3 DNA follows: TGTGCCAGCAGCCCGACCGGGACTACGCTCGGTGAGCAGTTCTTC. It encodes CASSPTGTTLGEQFF.

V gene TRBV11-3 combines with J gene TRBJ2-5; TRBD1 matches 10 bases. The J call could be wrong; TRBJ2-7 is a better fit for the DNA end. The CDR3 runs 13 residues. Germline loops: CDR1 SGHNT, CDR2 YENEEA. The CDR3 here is CASSRQGAHEQYF. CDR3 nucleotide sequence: TGTGCCAGCAGCCGACAGGGGGCGCACGAGCAGTACTTC.

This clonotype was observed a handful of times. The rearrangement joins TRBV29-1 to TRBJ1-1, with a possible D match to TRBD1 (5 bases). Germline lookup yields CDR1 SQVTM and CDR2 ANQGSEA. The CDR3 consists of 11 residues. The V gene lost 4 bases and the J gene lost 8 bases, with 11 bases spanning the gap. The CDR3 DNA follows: TGCAGCGTTGGCGGGGGGATGGAAGCTTTCTTT. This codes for CSVGGGMEAFF. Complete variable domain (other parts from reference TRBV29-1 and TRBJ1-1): SAVISQKPSRDICQRGTSLTIQCQVDSQVTMMFWYRQQPGQSLTLIATANQGSEATYESGFVIDKFPISRPNLTFSTLTVSNMSPEDSSIYLCSVGGGMEAFFGQGTRLTVV.

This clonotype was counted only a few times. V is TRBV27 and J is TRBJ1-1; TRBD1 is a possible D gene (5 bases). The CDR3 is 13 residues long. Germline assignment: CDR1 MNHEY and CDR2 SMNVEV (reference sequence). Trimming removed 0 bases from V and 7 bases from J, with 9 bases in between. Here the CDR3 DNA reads TGTGCCAGCAGTTTATCGGACAACCTTGAAGCTTTCTTT. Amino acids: CASSLSDNLEAFF.

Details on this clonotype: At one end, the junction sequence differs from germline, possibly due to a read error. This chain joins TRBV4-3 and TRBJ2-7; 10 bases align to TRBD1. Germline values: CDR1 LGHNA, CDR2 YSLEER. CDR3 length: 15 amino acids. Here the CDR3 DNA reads TGCGCCAGCTGCCAGTATGGGACAGGGGACTACGAGCAGTACTTC. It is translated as CASCQYGTGDYEQYF.

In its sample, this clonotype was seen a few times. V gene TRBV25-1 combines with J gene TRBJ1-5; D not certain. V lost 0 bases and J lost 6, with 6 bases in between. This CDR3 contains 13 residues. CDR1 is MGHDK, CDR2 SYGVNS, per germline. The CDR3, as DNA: TGTGCCAGCAGTGAATATATTGGTCAGCCCCAGCATTTT. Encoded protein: CASSEYIGQPQHF.